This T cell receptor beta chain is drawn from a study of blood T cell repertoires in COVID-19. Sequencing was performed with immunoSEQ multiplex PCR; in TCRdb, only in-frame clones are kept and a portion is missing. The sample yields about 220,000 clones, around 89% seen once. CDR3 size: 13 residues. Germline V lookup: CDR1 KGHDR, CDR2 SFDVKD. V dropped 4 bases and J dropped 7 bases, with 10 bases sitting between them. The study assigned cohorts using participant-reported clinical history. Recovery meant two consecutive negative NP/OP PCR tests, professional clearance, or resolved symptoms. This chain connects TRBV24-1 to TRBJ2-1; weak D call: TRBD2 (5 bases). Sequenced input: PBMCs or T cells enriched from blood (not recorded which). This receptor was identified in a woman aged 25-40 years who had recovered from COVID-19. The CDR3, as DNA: TGTGCCACCAGTGACTTCGCGGGTAATGAGCAGTTCTTC. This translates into CATSDFAGNEQFF.